This paragraph reports one T cell receptor beta chain. The sample belongs to a study of blood T cell repertoires in COVID-19. At the level of the study: The United States, Italy and Spain supplied acute and convalescent COVID-19 samples.

The ends lost 5 bases at V and 1 base at J; junction bases unmatched: 11. The germline V gene has CDR1 SEHNR and CDR2 FQNEAQ (reference sequence). This CDR3 has 17 amino acids. Source study methods: Estimation of nucleated cell counts was performed using reference gene primer amplification. Libraries were prepared by immunoSEQ multiplex PCR; TCRdb keeps only in-frame clonotypes and omits some of them. V, J and clone size were drawn from that table, and D and trimming were deduced from the DNA. Of about 180,000 clones in the sample, approximately 90% were seen once. The TCR comes from a woman in her 70s with COVID-19, enrolled during active disease. J is TRBJ1-3 and V is TRBV7-9, with 7 bases fitting TRBD1. What was sequenced was peripheral blood. The CDR3 DNA sequence: TGTGCCAGCAGCCCGACCTGGGACAGACGATCTGGAAACACCATATATTTT. Protein sequence: CASSPTWDRRSGNTIYF.